What follows is one T cell receptor (beta chain) and its context. The sample comes from a study of blood T cell repertoires in COVID-19. Original methodology: By means of reference gene primer amplification, nucleated cell counts were estimated. Clones were sequenced by immunoSEQ multiplex PCR, and TCRdb holds only the in-frame ones, with some missing. That table is the source of V, J and clone size, and D and trimming were worked out from the DNA. Altogether about 53,000 clones are present, 70% to 90% being singletons, with the ten largest covering around 2.7%. This CDR3 region has 14 residues. In germline, CDR1 is SGHRS, CDR2 YFSETQ. Trimming cost V 4 bases and J 0 bases; bases outside gene matches: 2.

The chain links TRBV5-1 to TRBJ2-7, with TRBD2 identical over 9 bases. The sample comprised peripheral blood. This TCR was sampled from a man at least 80 years old with acute or convalescent COVID-19. As DNA, the CDR3 is TGCGCCAGCAGCCCGACTAGCGGCTCCTACGAGCAGTACTTC. Encoded protein: CASSPTSGSYEQYF.